Included here is one TCR beta chain sequence, with context. This CDR3 is built from 12 residues. Trimming stripped 10 bases from V and 5 bases from J, with 11 bases between. This entry is derived from a study of blood T cell repertoires in COVID-19. The overall study: Both acute and convalescent COVID-19 samples were obtained from the United States, Italy and Spain.

Some clones are missing from TCRdb's copy, which holds only in-frame ones; the method was immunoSEQ multiplex PCR. The repertoire includes about 220,000 clones, nearly 90% of them detected once, and roughly 16% sits in the top ten. All enrollees were about 18 to 100 years old and from roughly 22 US areas. Participants were placed into cohorts based on the clinical history they reported. The V and J genes are TRBV23-1 and TRBJ2-2, with a weak D call TRBD1 (6 bases). TRBV23-1 is an ORF; its function is uncertain. The material sequenced was PBMCs or T cells enriched from blood (not recorded which). The receptor was derived from a young man who had been exposed to COVID-19. CDR3 nucleotides: TGCGCCAACCAGAGGGGGACCGGGGAGCTGTTTTTT. As protein: CANQRGTGELFF.